Each of the 22 T cell receptor beta chains below was sequenced from the same sample in a study of shared clonotypes between healthy human individuals. Sequencing used immunoSEQ multiplex PCR; TCRdb keeps in-frame clones, though not all of them. In the table there are about 2.5 million clones, roughly 90% of which are singletons. The sample comprised naive CD4+ T cells from PBMCs. The subset here: CD45RA+ positively selected. The receptors come from a man younger than 30 in good health. Some clones in this sample may be carry-over from other donors' samples.

This clone was seen once. V usage is TRBV28 and J usage is TRBJ2-7; 7 bases match TRBD1. V dropped 5 bases and J dropped 5; count of bases not matched to a gene: 12. Germline-derived CDR1 and CDR2 are MDHEN and SYDVKM. The CDR3 extends over 15 amino acids. For the CDR3, the DNA is TGTGCCAGCAGTCCGGCCGCTCACAGGGGCCACGAGCAGTACTTC. This encodes CASSPAAHRGHEQYF.

This rearrangement joins TRBV4-1 to TRBJ1-2; unclear D gene. The CDR3 has 14 residues. Germline V gives CDR1 MGHRA, CDR2 YSYEKL. Trimming removed 1 base at V and 3 bases at J, with 9 bases between. The CDR3 DNA sequence: TGCGCCAGCAGCCAAGGTAGGGCGGACTATGGCTACACCTTC. Its protein is CASSQGRADYGYTF.

The rearrangement uses TRBV27 and TRBJ2-4; 9 nucleotides align to TRBD1. The CDR3 spans 19 residues. The V gene end was trimmed by 8 bases and the J gene end by 1 base; junction bases not matched to a gene: 18. The germline gives CDR1 MNHEY, CDR2 SMNVEV (reference sequence). The CDR3 reads CASSRTGTGTFLAKNIQYF. The CDR3, as DNA: TGTGCCAGCTCAAGAACCGGGACAGGGACCTTCCTGGCCAAAAACATTCAGTACTTC.

The chain joins TRBV10-3 to TRBJ2-1; 13 bases fit TRBD2. Germline-derived CDR1 and CDR2 are ENHRY and SYGVKD. The CDR3 is made up of 12 amino acids. V shed 9 bases, J shed 8 bases, and the junction held 1 base outside the gene matches. CDR3 sequence: CAIGLAGDEQFF. For the CDR3, the DNA is TGTGCCATTGGACTAGCGGGAGATGAGCAGTTCTTC.

This clone was seen only once. CDR3 loop: CASSLSQNTGELFF. CDR3 nucleotides: TGTGCCAGCAGCTTATCCCAGAACACCGGGGAGCTGTTTTTT. The gene calls are TRBV11-1 and TRBJ2-2; D not resolved. V was pared by 2 bases and J by 1 base, with 5 bases between. CDR1 is SGHAT, CDR2 FQDESV, per germline (reference sequence). The CDR3 is made up of 14 amino acids.

The chain is built from TRBV5-6 and TRBJ1-6; TRBD1 is a possible D gene (5 bases). Trimming pared 4 bases from V and 0 bases from J, leaving 14 bases between. In germline, CDR1 is SGHDT, CDR2 YYEEEE. The CDR3 has 17 amino acids. Written as DNA, the CDR3 is TGTGCCAGCAGCGAGAGGACAACGAGCTCCTATAATTCACCCCTCCACTTT. Protein product: CASSERTTSSYNSPLHF. Complete variable domain (other parts from reference TRBV5-6 and TRBJ1-6): DAGVTQSPTHLIKTRGQQVTLRCSPKSGHDTVSWYQQALGQGPQFIFQYYEEEERQRGNFPDRFSGHQFPNYSSELNVNALLLGDSALYLCASSERTTSSYNSPLHFGNGTRLTVT.

The chain combines TRBV7-2 with TRBJ2-2, with 10 bases identical to TRBD2. Germline-derived CDR1 and CDR2 are SGHTA and FQGNSA. The V segment lost 5 bases and the J segment 7 bases; nucleotides outside the gene matches: 16. The CDR3 sequence is 18 residues long. The DNA of the CDR3 is TGTGCCAGCAGCGCCCCTTTACCTAGCGGGAGCGTCGGCGGGGAGCTGTTTTTT. Its translation is CASSAPLPSGSVGGELFF.

CDR3 in DNA: TGTGCCAGCAGGCGGTCTTCGGTGAACACTGAAGCTTTCTTT. Translated, it gives CASRRSSVNTEAFF. The genes are TRBV25-1 and TRBJ1-1; D is unresolved. Trimming removed 6 bases at V and 0 bases at J, with 11 bases between. The V gene's germline CDR1 is MGHDK and CDR2 SYGVNS. There are 14 residues in the CDR3.

In this sample, this clone turned up once. The V call is TRBV7-9, the J call TRBJ2-2; TRBD1 matches 9 bases. The CDR3 length is 16 residues. After removal of 2 bases from V and 3 bases from J, the junction contained 4 bases not matched to a gene. CDR1 is SEHNR and CDR2 is FQNEAQ in the germline V gene (reference sequence). Here the CDR3 DNA reads TGTGCCAGCAGCTTACTGGGACAGGGATACACCGGGGAGCTGTTTTTT. Translation gives CASSLLGQGYTGELFF. The whole variable domain, remainder taken from reference TRBV7-9 and TRBJ2-2, is DTGVSQNPRHKITKRGQNVTFRCDPISEHNRLYWYRQTLGQGPEFLTYFQNEAQLEKSRLLSDRFSAERPKGSFSTLEIQRTEQGDSAMYLCASSLLGQGYTGELFFGEGSRLTVL.

This chain links TRBV7-2 with TRBJ2-7; perhaps TRBD1 as D (6 bases). The V gene's germline CDR1 is SGHTA and CDR2 FQGNSA. The CDR3 is made up of 14 amino acids. The V end was cut by 2 bases, the J end by 2 bases, with 10 bases between. The CDR3 region is CASSLSHRAYEQYF. The CDR3 bases are TGTGCCAGCAGCTTAAGTCACAGGGCCTACGAGCAGTACTTC.

The table lists this clone with a count of one. J is TRBJ2-7 and V is TRBV18; D not resolved. V lost 4 bases and J 7 bases, leaving 8 bases between the germline ends. Germline V gene lookup returns CDR1 KGHSH and CDR2 LQKENI. This CDR3 comprises 11 residues. The chain's CDR3 is CASSRLTEQYF. CDR3 DNA: TGTGCCAGCTCACGCCTTACGGAGCAGTACTTC. The whole variable domain, remainder taken from reference TRBV18 and TRBJ2-7, is NAGVMQNPRHLVRRRGQEARLRCSPMKGHSHVYWYRQLPEEGLKFMVYLQKENIIDESGMPKERFSAEFPKEGPSILRIQQVVRGDSAAYFCASSRLTEQYFGPGTRLTVT.

V is TRBV6-1 and J is TRBJ1-2; unclear D gene. Germline V CDR1 and CDR2: MNHNS, SASEGT. The CDR3 spans 12 residues. Trimming took 6 bases from V and 6 from J, leaving 11 bases between them. CDR3 coding DNA: TGTGCCAGCAGATTCGGTTTAGATGGCTACACCTTC. It codes for CASRFGLDGYTF.

This rearrangement joins TRBV7-2 to TRBJ1-1, with a possible D match to TRBD1 (5 bases). Trimming removed 5 bases at V and 5 bases at J, with 15 bases between. This CDR3 comprises 14 residues. CDR1 and CDR2 (germline): SGHTA, FQGNSA. CDR3 DNA sequence: TGTGCCAGCAGCAACCGCGGGGGGGGGACTGAAGCTTTCTTT. This gives the protein CASSNRGGGTEAFF.

V gene TRBV4-1 combines with J gene TRBJ1-1, with D hard to call. This CDR3 is built from 13 residues. V gave up 1 base and J gave up 8 bases, with 11 bases separating them. Per germline, CDR1 MGHRA and CDR2 YSYEKL. CDR3 residues: CASSQVGQREAFF. CDR3 DNA sequence: TGCGCCAGCAGCCAAGTCGGCCAGCGGGAAGCTTTCTTT.

This clone is a singleton in its sample. The chain joins TRBV7-9 to TRBJ2-2, with D perhaps TRBD1 (5 bases). Trimming removed 4 bases at V and 0 bases at J, with 12 bases between. This CDR3 spans 16 amino acids. The germline CDR1 and CDR2 sequences are SEHNR and FQNEAQ (reference sequence). This CDR3 is CASSSPRAANTGELFF. The CDR3 DNA reads as TGTGCCAGCAGCTCCCCCAGGGCAGCGAACACCGGGGAGCTGTTTTTT.

This chain joins TRBV2 and TRBJ1-5; D gene ambiguous. Germline V gives CDR1 SNHLY, CDR2 FYNNEI. The CDR3 extends over 15 amino acids. Trimming removed 1 base from V and 1 base from J, with 8 bases in between. The CDR3, as DNA: TGTGCCAGCAGTGAAGTAAGGAGGAGCAATCAGCCCCAGCATTTT. Translation gives CASSEVRRSNQPQHF.

V is TRBV19 and J is TRBJ1-5, with 7 nucleotides matching TRBD1. Unmatched junction bases numbered 10, after V lost 6 bases and J lost 2 bases. Germline values: CDR1 LNHDA, CDR2 SQIVND (reference sequence). CDR3 size: 16 residues. The CDR3 DNA reads as TGTGCCAGTAGCCCAAGGACAGGTCTAGGCAATCAGCCCCAGCATTTT. The encoded protein is CASSPRTGLGNQPQHF.

The V call is TRBV12-5, the J call TRBJ2-2, with TRBD2 identical over 8 bases. CDR1 and CDR2 (germline): LGHNT, FRNRAP. This CDR3 contains 17 residues. J was trimmed by 6 bases and V by 5 bases; bases with no gene match: 14. The CDR3 DNA follows: TGTGCTAGTGGTCTAAGCGGGAGCCTGGGGACCTCCGGGGAGCTGTTTTTT. Translation gives CASGLSGSLGTSGELFF.

The CDR3 nucleotides are TGTGCCAGCAGCAGGGGACTAACCTACAATGAGCAGTTCTTC. This translates into CASSRGLTYNEQFF. The rearrangement joins TRBV7-3 to TRBJ2-1, with 7 bases matching TRBD2. The V gene end was trimmed by 5 bases and the J gene end by 2 bases; junction bases not matched to a gene: 3. The CDR3 has 14 amino acids. Germline values: CDR1 SGHTA, CDR2 FQGTGA.

The gene calls are TRBV7-9 and TRBJ2-7, with 8 bases that match TRBD2. Germline V gene lookup returns CDR1 SEHNR and CDR2 FQNEAQ (reference sequence). With 1 base clipped from V and 7 bases from J, the junction kept 9 bases outside the gene matches. The CDR3 has 15 amino acids. As DNA, the CDR3 is TGTGCCAGCAGCTTAGTGTTAGCGGGACGAAGTGAGCAGTACTTC. Its protein is CASSLVLAGRSEQYF.

Worth noting for this clone: Other DNA sequences of this sample code for an identical CDR3. CDR3 residues: CASSDRGPQETQYF. CDR3 sequence (DNA): TGTGCCAGTTCCGACAGGGGGCCCCAAGAGACCCAGTACTTC. The gene calls are TRBV28 and TRBJ2-5; TRBD1 aligns across 10 bases. Per germline, CDR1 MDHEN and CDR2 SYDVKM. V lost 9 bases and J lost 1; bases outside the gene matches: 5. This CDR3 is built from 14 residues.

The rearrangement joins TRBV5-1 to TRBJ2-7; weak D call: TRBD1 (5 bases). Germline loops: CDR1 SGHRS, CDR2 YFSETQ. V dropped 5 bases and J dropped 4 bases, with 10 bases sitting between them. The CDR3 runs 12 residues. The CDR3 sequence is CASRETGYEQYF. The CDR3 region has the DNA TGCGCCAGCAGGGAAACAGGATACGAGCAGTACTTC.